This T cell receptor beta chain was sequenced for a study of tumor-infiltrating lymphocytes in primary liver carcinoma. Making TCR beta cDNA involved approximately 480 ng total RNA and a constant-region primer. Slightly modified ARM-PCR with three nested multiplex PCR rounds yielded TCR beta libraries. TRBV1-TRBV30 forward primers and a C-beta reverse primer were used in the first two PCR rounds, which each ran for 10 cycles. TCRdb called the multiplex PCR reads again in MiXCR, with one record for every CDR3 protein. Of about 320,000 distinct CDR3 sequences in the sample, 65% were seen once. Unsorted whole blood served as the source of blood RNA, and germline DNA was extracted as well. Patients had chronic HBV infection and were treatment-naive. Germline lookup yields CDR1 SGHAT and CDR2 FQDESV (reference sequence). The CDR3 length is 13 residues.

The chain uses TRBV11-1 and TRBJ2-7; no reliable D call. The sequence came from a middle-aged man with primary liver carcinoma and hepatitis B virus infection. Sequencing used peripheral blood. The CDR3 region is CASLTTDGYEQYF. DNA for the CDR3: TGTGCTTCCCTTACCACCGATGGTTACGAGCAGTACTTC.